This section outlines one T cell receptor (beta chain) sequence together with its context. Antigen unknown. The TCR beta cDNA libraries contained unique molecular identifiers. Researchers reported approximately 500,000 cDNA molecules coming from about 0.98 to 11 million T cells. Via MiXCR, TCRdb re-called the PCR reads, giving one row per CDR3 protein. The repertoire holds more than 450,000 distinct CDR3 sequences, with 34% as singletons. This record comes from a study of post-analysis software for immune sequencing data. Overall study context: Included courses were relapsing-remitting and secondary progressive multiple sclerosis; progressive-relapsing multiple sclerosis was also included. General observations from the study: Those with multiple sclerosis, the patient group, showed significantly lower normalized Chao1 diversity than controls. When the samples were clustered directly with F measure, those that had been prepared in the same batch showed strong co-clustering. TRBV5-6, TRBV5-1 and TRBV20-1 were among four or five TRBV segments more frequent in patients than controls.

CDR3 size: 15 residues. CDR1 DFQATT and CDR2 SNEGSKA come from the germline V gene (reference sequence). Between the trimmed V and J ends, which lost 2 bases and 0 bases, there was a span of 11 bases. The chain carries TRBV20-1 and TRBJ2-4; no firm D call. The origin of this receptor is a girl aged 2-17 years with multiple sclerosis. Sequencing was done on a sample of blood. The DNA of the CDR3 is TGCAGTGCTAGAATGGGGTCGGTAGCCAAAAACATTCAGTACTTC. This codes for CSARMGSVAKNIQYF.